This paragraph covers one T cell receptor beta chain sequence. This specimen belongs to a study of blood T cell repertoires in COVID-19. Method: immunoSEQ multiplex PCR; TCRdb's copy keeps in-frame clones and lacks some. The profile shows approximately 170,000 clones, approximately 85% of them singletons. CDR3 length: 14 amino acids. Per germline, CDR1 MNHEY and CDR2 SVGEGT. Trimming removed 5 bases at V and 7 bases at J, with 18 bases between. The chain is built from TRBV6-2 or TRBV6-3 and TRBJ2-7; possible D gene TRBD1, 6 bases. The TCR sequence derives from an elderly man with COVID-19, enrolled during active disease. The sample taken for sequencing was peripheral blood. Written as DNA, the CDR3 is TGTGCCAGCAGTGGACTCTGGACGGACAGTGAGCAGTACTTC. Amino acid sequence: CASSGLWTDSEQYF.